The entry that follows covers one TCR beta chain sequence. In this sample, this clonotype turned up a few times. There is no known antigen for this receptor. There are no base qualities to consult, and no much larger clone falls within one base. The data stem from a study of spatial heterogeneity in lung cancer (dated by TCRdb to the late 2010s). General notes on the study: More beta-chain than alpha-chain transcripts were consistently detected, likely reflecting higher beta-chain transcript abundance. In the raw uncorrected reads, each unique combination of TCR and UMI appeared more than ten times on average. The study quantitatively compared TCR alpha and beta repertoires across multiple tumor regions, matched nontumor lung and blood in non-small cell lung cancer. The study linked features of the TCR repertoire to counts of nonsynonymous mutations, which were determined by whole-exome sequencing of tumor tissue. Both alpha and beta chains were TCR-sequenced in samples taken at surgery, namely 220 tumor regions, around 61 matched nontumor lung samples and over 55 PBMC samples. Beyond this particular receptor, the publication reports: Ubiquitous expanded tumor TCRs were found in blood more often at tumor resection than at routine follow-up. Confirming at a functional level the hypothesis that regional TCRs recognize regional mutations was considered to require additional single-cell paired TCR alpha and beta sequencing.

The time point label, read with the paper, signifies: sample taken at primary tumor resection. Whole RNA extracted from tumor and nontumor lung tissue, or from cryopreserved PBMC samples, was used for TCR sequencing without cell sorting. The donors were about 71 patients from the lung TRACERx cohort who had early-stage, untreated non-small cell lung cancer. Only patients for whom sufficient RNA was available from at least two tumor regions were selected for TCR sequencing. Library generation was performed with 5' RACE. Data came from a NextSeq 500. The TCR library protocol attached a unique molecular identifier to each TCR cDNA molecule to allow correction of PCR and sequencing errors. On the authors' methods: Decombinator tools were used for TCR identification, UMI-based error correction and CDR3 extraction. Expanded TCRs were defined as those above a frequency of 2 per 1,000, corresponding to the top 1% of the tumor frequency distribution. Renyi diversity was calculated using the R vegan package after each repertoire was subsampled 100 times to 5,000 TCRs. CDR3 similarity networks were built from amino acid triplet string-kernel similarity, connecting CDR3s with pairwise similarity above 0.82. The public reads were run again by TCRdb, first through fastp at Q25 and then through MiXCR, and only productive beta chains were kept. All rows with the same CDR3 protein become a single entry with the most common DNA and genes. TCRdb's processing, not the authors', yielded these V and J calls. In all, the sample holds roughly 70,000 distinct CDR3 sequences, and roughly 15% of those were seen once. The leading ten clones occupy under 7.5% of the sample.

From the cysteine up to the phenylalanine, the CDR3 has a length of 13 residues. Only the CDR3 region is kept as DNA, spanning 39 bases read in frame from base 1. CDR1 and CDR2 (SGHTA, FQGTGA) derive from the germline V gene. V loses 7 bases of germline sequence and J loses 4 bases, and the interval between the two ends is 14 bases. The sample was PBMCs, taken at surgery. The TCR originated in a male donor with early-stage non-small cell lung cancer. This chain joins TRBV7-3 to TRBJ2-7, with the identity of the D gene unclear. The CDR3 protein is CASTASYSYEQYF. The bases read TGTGCCAGCACCGCGAGCTACAGTTACGAGCAGTACTTC.